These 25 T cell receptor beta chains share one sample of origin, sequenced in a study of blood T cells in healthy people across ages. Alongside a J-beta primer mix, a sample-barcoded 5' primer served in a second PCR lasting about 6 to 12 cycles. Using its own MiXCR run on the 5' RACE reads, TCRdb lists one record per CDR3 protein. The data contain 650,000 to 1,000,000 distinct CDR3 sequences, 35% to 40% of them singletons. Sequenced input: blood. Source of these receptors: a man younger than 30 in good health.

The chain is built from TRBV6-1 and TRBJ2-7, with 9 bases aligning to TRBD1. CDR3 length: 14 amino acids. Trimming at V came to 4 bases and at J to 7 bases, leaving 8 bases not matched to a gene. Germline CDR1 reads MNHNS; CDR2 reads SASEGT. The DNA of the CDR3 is TGTGCCAGCAGTGTACTACAGGGGGCGGATGAGCAGTACTTC. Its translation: CASSVLQGADEQYF.

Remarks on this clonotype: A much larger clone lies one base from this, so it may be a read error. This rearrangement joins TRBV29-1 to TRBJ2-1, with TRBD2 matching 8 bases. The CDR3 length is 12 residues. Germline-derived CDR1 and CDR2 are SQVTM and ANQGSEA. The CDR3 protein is CSSGVPGNEQFF. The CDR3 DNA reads TGCAGTAGCGGGGTACCCGGGAATGAGCAGTTCTTC.

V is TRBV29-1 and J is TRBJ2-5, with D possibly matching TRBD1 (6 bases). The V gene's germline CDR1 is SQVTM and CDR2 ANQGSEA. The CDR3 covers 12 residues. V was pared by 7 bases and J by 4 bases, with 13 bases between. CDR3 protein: CSAQGRGETQYF. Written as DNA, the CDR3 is TGCAGCGCTCAGGGCAGGGGAGAGACCCAGTACTTC.

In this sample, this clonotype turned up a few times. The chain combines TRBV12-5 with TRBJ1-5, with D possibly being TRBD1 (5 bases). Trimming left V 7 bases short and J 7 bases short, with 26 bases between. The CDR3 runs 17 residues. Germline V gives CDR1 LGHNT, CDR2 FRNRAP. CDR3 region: CASALGPPTGLKQPQHF. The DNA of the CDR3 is TGTGCTAGTGCCCTGGGCCCCCCCACAGGCCTGAAACAGCCCCAGCATTTT.

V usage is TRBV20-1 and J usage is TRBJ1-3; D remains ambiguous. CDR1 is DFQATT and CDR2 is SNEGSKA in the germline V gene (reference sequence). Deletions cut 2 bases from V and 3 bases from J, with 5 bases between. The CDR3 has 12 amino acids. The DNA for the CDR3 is TGCAGTGCTAGAACCTATGGAAACACCATATATTTT. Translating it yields CSARTYGNTIYF.

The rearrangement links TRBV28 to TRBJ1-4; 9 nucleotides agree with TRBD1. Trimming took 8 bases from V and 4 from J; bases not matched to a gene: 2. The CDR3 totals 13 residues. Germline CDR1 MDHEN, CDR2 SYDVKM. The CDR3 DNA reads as TGTGCCAGCGGGACAGGGCTTAATGAAAAACTGTTTTTT. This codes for CASGTGLNEKLFF.

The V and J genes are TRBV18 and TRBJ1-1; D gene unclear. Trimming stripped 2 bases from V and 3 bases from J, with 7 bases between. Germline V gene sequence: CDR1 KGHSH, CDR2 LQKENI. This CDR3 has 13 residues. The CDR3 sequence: CASSPGMDTEAFF. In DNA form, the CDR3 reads TGTGCCAGCTCACCAGGGATGGACACTGAAGCTTTCTTT.

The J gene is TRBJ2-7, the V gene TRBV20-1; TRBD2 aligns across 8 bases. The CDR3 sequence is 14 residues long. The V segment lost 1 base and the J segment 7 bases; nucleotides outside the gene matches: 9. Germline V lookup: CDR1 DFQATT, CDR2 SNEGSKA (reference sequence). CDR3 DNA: TGCAGTGCTAGAGCGGGGGGGATCGTGGGTGAGCAGTACTTC. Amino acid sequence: CSARAGGIVGEQYF.

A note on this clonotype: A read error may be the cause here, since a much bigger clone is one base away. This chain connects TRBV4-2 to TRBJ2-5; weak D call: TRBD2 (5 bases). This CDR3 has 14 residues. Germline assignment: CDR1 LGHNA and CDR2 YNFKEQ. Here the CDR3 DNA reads TGTGCCAGCAGCCAAGGACATCTCGGGGAGACCCGGTACTTC. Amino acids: CASSQGHLGETRYF.

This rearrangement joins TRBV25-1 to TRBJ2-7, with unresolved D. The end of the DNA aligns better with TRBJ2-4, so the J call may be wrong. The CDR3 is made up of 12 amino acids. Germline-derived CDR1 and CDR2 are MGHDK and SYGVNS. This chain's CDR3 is CASSQVGNIQYF. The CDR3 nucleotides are TGTGCCAGCAGCCAAGTCGGGAACATTCAGTACTTC.

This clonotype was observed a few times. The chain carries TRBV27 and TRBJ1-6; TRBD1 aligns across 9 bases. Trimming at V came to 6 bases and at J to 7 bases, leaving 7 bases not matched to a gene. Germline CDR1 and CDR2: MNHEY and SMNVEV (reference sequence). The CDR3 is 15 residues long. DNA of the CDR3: TGTGCCAGCAGCCGACAGGGGGTGACAAATTCACCCCTCCACTTT. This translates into CASSRQGVTNSPLHF.

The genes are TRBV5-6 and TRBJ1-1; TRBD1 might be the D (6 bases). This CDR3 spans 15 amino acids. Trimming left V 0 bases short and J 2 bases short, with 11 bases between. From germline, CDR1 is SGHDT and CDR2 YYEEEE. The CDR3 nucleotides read TGTGCCAGCAGCTTGGGACAGGTACCTAACACTGAAGCTTTCTTT. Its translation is CASSLGQVPNTEAFF.

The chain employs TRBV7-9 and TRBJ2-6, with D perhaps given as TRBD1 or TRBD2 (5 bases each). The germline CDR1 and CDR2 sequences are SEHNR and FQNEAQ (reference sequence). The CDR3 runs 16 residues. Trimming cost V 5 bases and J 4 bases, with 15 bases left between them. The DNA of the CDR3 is TGTGCCAGCAGCCTCCAGAGGGGTTCAGGGGCCAACGTCCTGACTTTC. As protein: CASSLQRGSGANVLTF.

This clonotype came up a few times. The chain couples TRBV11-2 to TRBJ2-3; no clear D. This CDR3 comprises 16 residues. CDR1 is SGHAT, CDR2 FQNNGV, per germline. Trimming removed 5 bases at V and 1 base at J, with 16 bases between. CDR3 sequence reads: CASSPSPGAGTDTQYF. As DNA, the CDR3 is TGTGCCAGCAGCCCAAGCCCGGGTGCTGGCACAGATACGCAGTATTTT.

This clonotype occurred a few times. The CDR3 DNA is TGTGCCAGCAGCTCCTACCTGACGGATTCAGATACGCAGTATTTT. The encoded protein is CASSSYLTDSDTQYF. V and J are TRBV7-9 and TRBJ2-3; the D is unclear. This CDR3 contains 15 residues. Germline V gene sequence: CDR1 SEHNR, CDR2 FQNEAQ (reference sequence). Trimming stripped 4 bases from V and 4 bases from J, with 15 bases between. Complete variable domain (other parts from reference TRBV7-9 and TRBJ2-3): DTGVSQNPRHKITKRGQNVTFRCDPISEHNRLYWYRQTLGQGPEFLTYFQNEAQLEKSRLLSDRFSAERPKGSFSTLEIQRTEQGDSAMYLCASSSYLTDSDTQYFGPGTRLTVL.

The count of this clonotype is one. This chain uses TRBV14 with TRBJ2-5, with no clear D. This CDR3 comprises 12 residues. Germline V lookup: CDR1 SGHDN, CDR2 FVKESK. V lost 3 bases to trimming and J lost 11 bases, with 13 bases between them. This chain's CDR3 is CASSQTYYEQYF. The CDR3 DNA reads TGTGCCAGCAGCCAGACCTACTATGAGCAGTACTTC.

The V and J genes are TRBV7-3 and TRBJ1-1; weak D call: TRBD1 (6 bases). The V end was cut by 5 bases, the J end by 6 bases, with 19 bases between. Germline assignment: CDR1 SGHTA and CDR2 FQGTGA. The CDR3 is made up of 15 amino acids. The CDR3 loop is CASSRLTGSVAEAFF. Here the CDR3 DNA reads TGTGCCAGCAGCCGACTAACAGGGTCCGTTGCTGAAGCTTTCTTT. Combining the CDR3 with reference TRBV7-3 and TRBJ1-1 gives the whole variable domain GAGVSQTPSNKVTEKGKYVELRCDPISGHTALYWYRQSLGQGPEFLIYFQGTGAADDSGLPNDRFFAVRPEGSVSTLKIQRTERGDSAVYLCASSRLTGSVAEAFFGQGTRLTVV.

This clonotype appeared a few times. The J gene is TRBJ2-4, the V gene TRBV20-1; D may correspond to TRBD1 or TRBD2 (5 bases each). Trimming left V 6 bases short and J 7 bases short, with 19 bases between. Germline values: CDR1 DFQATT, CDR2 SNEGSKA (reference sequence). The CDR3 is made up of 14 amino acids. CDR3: CSATLYGDLNIQYF. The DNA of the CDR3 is TGCAGTGCCACCCTCTATGGGGACCTGAACATTCAGTACTTC.

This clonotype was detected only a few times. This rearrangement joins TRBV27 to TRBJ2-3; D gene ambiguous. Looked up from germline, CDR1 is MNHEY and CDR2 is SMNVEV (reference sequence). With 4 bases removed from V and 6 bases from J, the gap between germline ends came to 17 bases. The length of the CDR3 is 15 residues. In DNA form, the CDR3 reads TGTGCCAGCAGTTCCCGGTGGGGTAGTTTGGATACGCAGTATTTT. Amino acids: CASSSRWGSLDTQYF.

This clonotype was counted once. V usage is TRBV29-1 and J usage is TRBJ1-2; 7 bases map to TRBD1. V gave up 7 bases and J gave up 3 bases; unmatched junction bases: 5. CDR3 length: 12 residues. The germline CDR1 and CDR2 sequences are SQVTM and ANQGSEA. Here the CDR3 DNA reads TGCAGCGCTAAAGACAGGGACTATGGCTACACCTTC. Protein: CSAKDRDYGYTF.

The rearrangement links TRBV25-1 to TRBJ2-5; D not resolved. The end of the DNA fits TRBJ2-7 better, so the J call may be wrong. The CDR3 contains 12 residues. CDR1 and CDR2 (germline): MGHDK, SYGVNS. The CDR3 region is CASQTPLGEQYF. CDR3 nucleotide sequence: TGTGCCTCTCAGACCCCACTCGGCGAGCAGTACTTC.

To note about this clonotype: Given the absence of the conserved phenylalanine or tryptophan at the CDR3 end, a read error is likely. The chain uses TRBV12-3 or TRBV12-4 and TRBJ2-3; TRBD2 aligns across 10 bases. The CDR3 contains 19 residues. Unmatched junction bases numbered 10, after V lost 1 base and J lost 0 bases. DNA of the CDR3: TGTGCCAGCAGTTTAGGGGGGGGGCTAGCGGGGGCTAGCACAGATACGCAGTATTCT. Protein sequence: CASSLGGGLAGASTDTQYS.

The CDR3 spells CASSPRGSGGLNEQYF. The CDR3 DNA sequence: TGTGCCAGCAGCCCCCGGGGGAGCGGGGGATTAAATGAGCAGTACTTC. The chain employs TRBV11-2 and TRBJ2-5; TRBD2 matches at 8 bases. Per germline, CDR1 SGHAT and CDR2 FQNNGV. This CDR3 has 16 amino acids. V dropped 5 bases and J dropped 11; count of bases not matched to a gene: 19.

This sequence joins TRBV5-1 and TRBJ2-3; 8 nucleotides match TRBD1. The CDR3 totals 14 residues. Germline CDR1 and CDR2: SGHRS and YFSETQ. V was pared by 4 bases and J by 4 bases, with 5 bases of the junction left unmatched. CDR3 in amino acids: CASSVTGAPDTQYF. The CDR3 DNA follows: TGCGCCAGCAGCGTGACAGGGGCTCCAGATACGCAGTATTTT.

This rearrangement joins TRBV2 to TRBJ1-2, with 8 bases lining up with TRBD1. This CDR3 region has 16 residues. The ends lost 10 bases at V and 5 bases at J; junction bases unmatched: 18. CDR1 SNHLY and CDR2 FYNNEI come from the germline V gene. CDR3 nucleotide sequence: TGTGCCAACAGGCAAAAATCCGGGACAGGTCAATATGGCTACACCTTC. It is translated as CANRQKSGTGQYGYTF.